A selection of T cell receptor beta chains follows, all from one sample in a study of cytomegalovirus exposure and HLA in healthy donors. The repertoire was sequenced with immunoSEQ multiplex PCR; TCRdb's copy has only in-frame clones and lacks some. Of 150,000 to 200,000 clones in the sample, approximately 80% were seen once. Specimen: PBMCs. These receptor sequences come from a woman aged 40 to 49 in good health and CMV-seronegative. The CDR3 runs from the conserved cysteine through the conserved F or W.

CDR3 protein,V gene,CDR3 length
CASSSETGDEQFF,TRBV7-9,13
CATSMAGGYTDTQYF,TRBV15,15
CALRLGTPSYEQYF,TRBV10-3,14
CASSLNRATEAFF,TRBV28,13
CASTPSGGDRGYTF,TRBV25-1,14
CASSDSIPGLAGVRYEQYF,TRBV27,19
CASSLLAGGGTDTQYF,TRBV28,16
CASSLEGFGGRQPQHF,TRBV7-2,16
CASSLGSGGGYNEQFF,TRBV27,16
CASSGGGSPLHF,TRBV28,12
CASSSLVTLSSYEQYF,TRBV28,16
CASQRVGRKGAIEKLFF,TRBV10-1,17
CASTMWRTSGSGSYNEQFF,TRBV2,19